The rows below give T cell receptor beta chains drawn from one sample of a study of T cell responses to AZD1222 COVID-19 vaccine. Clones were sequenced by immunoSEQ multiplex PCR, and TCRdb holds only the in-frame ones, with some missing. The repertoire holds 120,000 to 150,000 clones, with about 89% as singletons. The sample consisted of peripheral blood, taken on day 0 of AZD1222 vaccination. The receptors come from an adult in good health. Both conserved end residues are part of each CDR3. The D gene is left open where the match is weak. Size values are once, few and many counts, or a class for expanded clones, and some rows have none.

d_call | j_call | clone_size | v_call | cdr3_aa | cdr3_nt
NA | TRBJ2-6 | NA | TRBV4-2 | CASSQESFSGANVLTF | TGTGCCAGCAGCCAGGAAAGCTTCTCTGGGGCCAACGTCCTGACTTTC
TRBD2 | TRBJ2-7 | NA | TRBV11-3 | CASSTTSGTEQYF | TGTGCCAGCAGCACGACTAGCGGGACCGAGCAGTACTTC
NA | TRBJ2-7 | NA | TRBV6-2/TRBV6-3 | CASSATAGSYEQYF | TGTGCCAGCAGTGCGACAGCGGGCTCCTACGAGCAGTACTTC
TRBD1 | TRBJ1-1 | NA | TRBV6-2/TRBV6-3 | CASSRRQGNTEAFF | TGTGCCAGCAGCCGCAGACAGGGGAACACTGAAGCTTTCTTT
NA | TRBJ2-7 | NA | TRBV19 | CASSSTSQGPRDEQYF | TGTGCCAGTAGTTCTACCTCACAAGGGCCGAGGGACGAGCAGTACTTC
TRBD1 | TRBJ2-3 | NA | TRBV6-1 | CASSDLGGGTDTQYF | TGTGCCAGCAGTGATTTAGGGGGCGGCACAGATACGCAGTATTTT
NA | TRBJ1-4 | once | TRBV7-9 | CASSFGEATNEKLFF | TGTGCCAGCAGCTTCGGGGAAGCAACTAATGAAAAACTGTTTTTT
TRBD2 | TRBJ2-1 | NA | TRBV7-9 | CASSPPGLAREQFF | TGTGCCAGCAGCCCACCGGGACTAGCGAGAGAGCAGTTCTTC
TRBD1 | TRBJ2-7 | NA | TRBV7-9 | CASSPGTGGWQYF | TGTGCCAGCAGCCCCGGGACAGGGGGCTGGCAGTACTTC
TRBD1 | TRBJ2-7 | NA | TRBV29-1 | CSVRQGGLSYEQYF | TGCAGCGTTAGACAGGGGGGCCTCTCCTACGAGCAGTACTTC
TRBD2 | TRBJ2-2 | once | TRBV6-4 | CASQREGNTGELFF | TGTGCCAGCCAGCGGGAGGGGAACACCGGGGAGCTGTTTTTT
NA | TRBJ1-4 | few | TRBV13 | CASSQRGPNEKLFF | TGTGCCAGCAGCCAAAGGGGCCCTAATGAAAAACTGTTTTTT
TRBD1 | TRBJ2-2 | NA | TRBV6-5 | CASTAGGAGTGELFF | TGTGCCAGCACGGCAGGGGGCGCGGGAACCGGGGAGCTGTTTTTT
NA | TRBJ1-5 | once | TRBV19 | CASSGTNQPQHF | TGTGCCAGTAGTGGGACTAATCAGCCCCAGCATTTT
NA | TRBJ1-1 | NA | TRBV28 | CATGVDGTEAFF | TGTGCCACCGGAGTTGATGGAACTGAAGCTTTCTTT
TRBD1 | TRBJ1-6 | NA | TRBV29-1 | CSVRTRDRDPLHF | TGCAGCGTCCGAACCCGGGACAGGGATCCCCTCCACTTT
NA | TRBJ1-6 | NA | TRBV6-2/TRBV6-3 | CASSYVPSQAGANSPLHF | TGTGCCAGCAGTTACGTCCCAAGCCAGGCCGGAGCCAATTCACCCCTCCACTTT
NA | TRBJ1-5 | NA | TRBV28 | CASSRDSNQPQHF | TGTGCCAGCAGCCGGGACAGCAATCAGCCCCAGCATTTT
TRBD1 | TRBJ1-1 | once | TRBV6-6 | CASSYVEGGKTEAFF | TGTGCCAGCAGTTACGTGGAAGGGGGCAAGACTGAAGCTTTCTTT
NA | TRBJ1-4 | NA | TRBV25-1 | CASSEFKGQWRPNEKLFF | TGTGCCAGCAGTGAATTTAAGGGTCAGTGGAGACCTAATGAAAAACTGTTTTTT
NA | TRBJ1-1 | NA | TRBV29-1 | CSVGTGRAGEAFF | TGCAGCGTTGGCACAGGGAGGGCCGGTGAAGCTTTCTTT
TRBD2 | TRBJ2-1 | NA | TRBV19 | CASKTSGTYNEQFF | TGTGCCAGTAAAACTAGCGGGACCTACAATGAGCAGTTCTTC
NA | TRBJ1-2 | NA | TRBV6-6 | CASMTLDAGGYTF | TGTGCCAGCATGACCCTGGACGCGGGGGGCTACACCTTC
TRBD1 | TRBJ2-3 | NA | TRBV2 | CASSEGQGALDTQYF | TGTGCCAGCAGTGAAGGTCAGGGGGCCCTGGATACGCAGTATTTT
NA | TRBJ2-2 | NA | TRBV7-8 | CASSLGAVLRANTGELFF | TGTGCCAGCAGCTTAGGGGCTGTCCTTCGAGCGAACACCGGGGAGCTGTTTTTT
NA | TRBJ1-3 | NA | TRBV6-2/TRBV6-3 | CASSYRLSSGNTIYF | TGTGCCAGCAGTTATCGGCTTAGCTCTGGAAACACCATATATTTT
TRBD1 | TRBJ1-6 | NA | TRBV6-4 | CASSLTGRDLTPLHF | TGTGCCAGCAGTCTGACAGGGCGGGATTTGACACCCCTCCACTTT
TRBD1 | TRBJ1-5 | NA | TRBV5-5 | CASSLQQGLNQPQHF | TGTGCCAGCAGCTTGCAACAGGGGCTCAATCAGCCCCAGCATTTT
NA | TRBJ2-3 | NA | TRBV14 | CASRQYKGPQDTQYF | TGTGCCAGCAGACAATATAAAGGGCCCCAAGATACGCAGTATTTT
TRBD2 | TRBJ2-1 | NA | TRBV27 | CASSSPGLAGGPNEQFF | TGTGCCAGCAGTTCCCCCGGACTAGCGGGGGGGCCCAATGAGCAGTTCTTC
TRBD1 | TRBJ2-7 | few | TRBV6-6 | CASSPRLLGTGTYEQYF | TGTGCCAGCAGTCCCCGACTCCTCGGGACAGGGACCTACGAGCAGTACTTC
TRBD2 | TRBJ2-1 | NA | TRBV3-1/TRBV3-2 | CASSQAVQTLLAGEFNEQFF | TGTGCCAGCAGCCAAGCCGTGCAGACCCTACTAGCGGGAGAGTTCAATGAGCAGTTCTTC
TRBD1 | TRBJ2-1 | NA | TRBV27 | CASSQGQGTYNEQFF | TGTGCCAGCAGTCAAGGACAGGGGACCTACAATGAGCAGTTCTTC
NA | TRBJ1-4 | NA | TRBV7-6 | CASSLELGQLNEKLFF | TGTGCCAGCAGCTTAGAGTTAGGACAGCTTAATGAAAAACTGTTTTTT
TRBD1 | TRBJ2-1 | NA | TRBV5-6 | CASSLGQGRGDEQFF | TGTGCCAGCAGCTTGGGACAGGGTAGAGGAGATGAGCAGTTCTTC
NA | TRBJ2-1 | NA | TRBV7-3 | CASSSFLGNEQFF | TGTGCCAGCAGCTCCTTCTTGGGCAATGAGCAGTTCTTC
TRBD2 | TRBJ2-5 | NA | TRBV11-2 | CASSLDIGTSGGKETQYF | TGTGCCAGCAGCTTAGATATTGGGACTAGCGGGGGAAAAGAGACCCAGTACTTC
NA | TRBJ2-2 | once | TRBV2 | CASSGTAKSNTGELFF | TGTGCCAGCAGTGGGACAGCTAAGTCCAACACCGGGGAGCTGTTTTTT
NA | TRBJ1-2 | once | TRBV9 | CASSVEASAYGYTF | TGTGCCAGCAGCGTAGAAGCCAGCGCCTATGGCTACACCTTC
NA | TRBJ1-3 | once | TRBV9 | CASSVGHSGNTIYF | TGTGCCAGCAGCGTAGGACACTCTGGAAACACCATATATTTT
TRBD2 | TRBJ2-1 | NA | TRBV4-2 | CASSQDLAGSYNEQFF | TGTGCCAGCAGCCAAGATCTAGCGGGATCTTACAATGAGCAGTTCTTC
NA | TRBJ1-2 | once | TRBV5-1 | CASSSQVRGDYGYTF | TGCGCCAGCAGCTCCCAAGTGCGGGGGGACTATGGCTACACCTTC
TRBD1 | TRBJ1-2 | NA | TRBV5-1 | CASSTGQGNYGYTF | TGCGCCAGCAGCACCGGACAGGGGAACTATGGCTACACCTTC
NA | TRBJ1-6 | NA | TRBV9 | CASRRQHTSPSSYNSPLHF | TGTGCCAGCAGAAGACAGCATACGAGCCCGAGCTCCTATAATTCACCCCTCCACTTT
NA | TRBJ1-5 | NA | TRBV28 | CASSLGGFNQPQHF | TGTGCCAGCAGTTTGGGGGGATTCAATCAGCCCCAGCATTTT
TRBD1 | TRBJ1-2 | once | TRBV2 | CASIGETGATGYTF | TGTGCCAGCATAGGGGAGACAGGGGCCACTGGCTACACCTTC
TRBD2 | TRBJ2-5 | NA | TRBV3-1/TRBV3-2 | CASSLRGAGEETQYF | TGTGCCAGCAGCCTCAGGGGAGCGGGAGAAGAGACCCAGTACTTC
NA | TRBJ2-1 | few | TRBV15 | CATSRDLIFNEQFF | TGTGCCACCAGCAGAGATTTAATTTTCAATGAGCAGTTCTTC
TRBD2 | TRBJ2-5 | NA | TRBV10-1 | CASSWTSGDDQETQYF | TGCGCCAGCAGTTGGACTAGCGGAGACGATCAAGAGACCCAGTACTTC
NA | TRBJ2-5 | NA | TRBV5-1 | CASSLLSGLRETQYF | TGCGCCAGCAGCTTACTTAGCGGCCTTCGGGAGACCCAGTACTTC
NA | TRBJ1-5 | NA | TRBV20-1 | CSASVAPGRRSNQPQHF | TGCAGTGCTAGTGTGGCCCCTGGACGGCGTAGCAATCAGCCCCAGCATTTT
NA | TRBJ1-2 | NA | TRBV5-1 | CASSYPGRSGYTF | TGCGCCAGCAGCTACCCGGGAAGAAGTGGCTACACCTTC
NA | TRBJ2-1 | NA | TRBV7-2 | CASRQPQGGYNEQFF | TGTGCCAGCAGGCAACCTCAGGGGGGGTACAATGAGCAGTTCTTC
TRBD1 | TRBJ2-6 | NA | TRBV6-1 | CASSAHTGTGTRGANVLTF | TGTGCCAGCAGTGCACACACCGGGACAGGCACCAGGGGGGCCAACGTCCTGACTTTC
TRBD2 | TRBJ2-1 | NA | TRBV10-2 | CASSEKGAGGRVRHEQFF | TGCGCCAGCAGTGAGAAAGGAGCGGGCGGGAGGGTTCGTCATGAGCAGTTCTTC
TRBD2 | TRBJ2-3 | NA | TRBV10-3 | CAIGGGTDTQYF | TGTGCCATCGGGGGGGGGACAGATACGCAGTATTTT
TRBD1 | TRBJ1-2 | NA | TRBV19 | CASRLTGGKSGYTF | TGTGCCAGTAGACTAACAGGGGGCAAAAGTGGCTACACCTTC
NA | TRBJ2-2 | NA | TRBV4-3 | CASSQDMREEAGELFF | TGCGCCAGCAGCCAAGATATGAGGGAGGAAGCCGGGGAGCTGTTTTTT
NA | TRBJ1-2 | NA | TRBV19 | CASSPLGGFGYTF | TGTGCCAGTAGCCCCCTCGGCGGGTTTGGCTACACCTTC